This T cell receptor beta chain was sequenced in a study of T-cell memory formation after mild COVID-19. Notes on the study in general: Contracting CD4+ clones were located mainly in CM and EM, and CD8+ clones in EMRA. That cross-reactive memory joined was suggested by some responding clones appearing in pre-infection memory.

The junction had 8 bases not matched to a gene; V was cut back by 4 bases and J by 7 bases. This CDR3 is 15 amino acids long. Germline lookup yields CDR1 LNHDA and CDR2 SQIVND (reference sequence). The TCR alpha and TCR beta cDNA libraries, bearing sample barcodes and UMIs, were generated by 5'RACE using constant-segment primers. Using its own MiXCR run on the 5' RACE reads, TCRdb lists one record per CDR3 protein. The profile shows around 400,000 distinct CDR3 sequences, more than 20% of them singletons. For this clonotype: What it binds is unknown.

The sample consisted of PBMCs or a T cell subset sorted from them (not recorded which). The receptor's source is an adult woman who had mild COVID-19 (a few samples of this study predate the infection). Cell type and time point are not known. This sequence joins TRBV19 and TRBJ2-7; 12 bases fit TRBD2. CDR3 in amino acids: CASSSTKGLAGEQYF. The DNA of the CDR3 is TGTGCCAGTAGTAGTACAAAAGGACTAGCGGGGGAGCAGTACTTC. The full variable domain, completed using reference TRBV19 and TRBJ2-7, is DGGITQSPKYLFRKEGQNVTLSCEQNLNHDAMYWYRQDPGQGLRLIYYSQIVNDFQKGDIAEGYSVSREKKESFPLTVTSAQKNPTAFYLCASSSTKGLAGEQYFGPGTRLTVT.